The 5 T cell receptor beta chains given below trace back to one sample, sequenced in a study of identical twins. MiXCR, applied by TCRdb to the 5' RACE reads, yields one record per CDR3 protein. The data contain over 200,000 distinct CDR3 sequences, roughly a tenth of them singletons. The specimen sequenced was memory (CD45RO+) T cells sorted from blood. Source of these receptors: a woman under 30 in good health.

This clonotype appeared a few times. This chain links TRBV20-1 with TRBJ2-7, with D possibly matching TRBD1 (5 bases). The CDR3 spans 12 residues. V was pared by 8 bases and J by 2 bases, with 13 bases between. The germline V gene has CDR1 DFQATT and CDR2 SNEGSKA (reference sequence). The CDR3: CSSQGRTYEQYF. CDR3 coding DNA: TGCAGTTCTCAGGGAAGGACCTACGAGCAGTACTTC.

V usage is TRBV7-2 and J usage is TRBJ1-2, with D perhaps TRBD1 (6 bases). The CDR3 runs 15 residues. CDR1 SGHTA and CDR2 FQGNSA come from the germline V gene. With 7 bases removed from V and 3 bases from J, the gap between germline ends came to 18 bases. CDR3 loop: CASTPGGSNHYGYTF. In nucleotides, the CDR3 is TGTGCCAGCACCCCGGGGGGCAGCAATCACTATGGCTACACCTTC.

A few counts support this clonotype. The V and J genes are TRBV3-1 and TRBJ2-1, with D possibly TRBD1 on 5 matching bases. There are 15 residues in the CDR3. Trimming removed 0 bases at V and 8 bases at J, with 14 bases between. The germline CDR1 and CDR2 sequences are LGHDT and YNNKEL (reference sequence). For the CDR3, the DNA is TGTGCCAGCAGCCAAGATGCACAGGTCGGCGATGAGCAGTTCTTC. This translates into CASSQDAQVGDEQFF.

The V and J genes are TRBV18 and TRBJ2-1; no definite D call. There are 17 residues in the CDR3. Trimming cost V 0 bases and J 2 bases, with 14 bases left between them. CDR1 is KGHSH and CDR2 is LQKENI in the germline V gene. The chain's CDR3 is CASSPPRPEATYNEQFF. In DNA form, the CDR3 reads TGTGCCAGCTCACCACCTAGGCCGGAAGCAACCTACAATGAGCAGTTCTTC. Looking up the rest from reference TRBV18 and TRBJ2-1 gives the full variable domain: NAGVMQNPRHLVRRRGQEARLRCSPMKGHSHVYWYRQLPEEGLKFMVYLQKENIIDESGMPKERFSAEFPKEGPSILRIQQVVRGDSAAYFCASSPPRPEATYNEQFFGPGTRLTVL.

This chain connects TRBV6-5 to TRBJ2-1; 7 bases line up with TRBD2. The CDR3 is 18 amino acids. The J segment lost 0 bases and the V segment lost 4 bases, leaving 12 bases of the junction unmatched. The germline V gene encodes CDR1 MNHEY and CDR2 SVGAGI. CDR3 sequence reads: CASSSLLGLLSSYNEQFF. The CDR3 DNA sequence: TGTGCCAGCAGTTCTCTTTTGGGACTATTGAGCTCCTACAATGAGCAGTTCTTC.